The next 13 T cell receptor beta chains were all read from a single sample in a study of response to subunit inactivated influenza vaccine. TCRdb recomputed calls from the RT-PCR reads with MiXCR, one row per CDR3 protein. The repertoire holds hundreds of thousands of distinct CDR3 sequences, with under 9% as singletons. Sequenced material: PBMCs from blood, taken less than 30 months after vaccination. The receptors shown here come from a man aged 50-75 years who received an inactivated influenza vaccine.

This clonotype was observed a handful of times. V usage is TRBV18 and J usage is TRBJ2-4, with D uncertain. The CDR3 has 17 residues. V was cut by 0 bases and J by 1 base, with 13 bases left in between. Germline V lookup: CDR1 KGHSH, CDR2 LQKENI. In nucleotides, the CDR3 is TGTGCCAGCTCACCACCGGAAAGGGCTGATGCCAAAAACATTCAGTACTTC. This sequence encodes CASSPPERADAKNIQYF.

This clonotype occurred a few times. J is TRBJ2-3 and V is TRBV6-5, with a tentative D call TRBD2 (6 bases). Germline CDR1 is MNHEY and CDR2 is SVGAGI. The CDR3 contains 15 residues. V gave up 4 bases and J gave up 0 bases, with 11 bases separating them. CDR3 amino acids: CASSSPTRSTDTQYF. CDR3 in DNA: TGTGCCAGCAGTTCTCCGACTAGAAGCACAGATACGCAGTATTTT.

This clonotype was seen many times. The chain combines TRBV5-1 with TRBJ2-1; 7 bases are shared with TRBD2. CDR3 length: 14 amino acids. The germline CDR1 and CDR2 sequences are SGHRS and YFSETQ. With V trimmed by 6 bases and J by 0 bases, 3 bases remained unmatched. This CDR3 is CASTRESSYNEQFF. CDR3 nucleotide sequence: TGCGCCAGCACGCGGGAGAGCTCCTACAATGAGCAGTTCTTC.

This clonotype was recorded many times. V and J are TRBV6-2 or TRBV6-3 and TRBJ2-1; D gene unclear. The CDR3 totals 15 residues. The germline V gene encodes CDR1 MNHEY and CDR2 SVGEGT. The V gene lost 6 bases and the J gene lost 4 bases, with 16 bases spanning the gap. CDR3 amino acids: CASRGAARRYNEQFF. The CDR3 region has the DNA TGTGCCAGCAGGGGCGCGGCCCGCCGATACAATGAGCAGTTCTTC.

This clonotype was counted between two and nine times. The V call is TRBV7-9, the J call TRBJ2-2; TRBD1 aligns across 7 bases. The CDR3 has 15 amino acids. The V gene end was trimmed by 5 bases and the J gene end by 4 bases; junction bases not matched to a gene: 7. In germline, CDR1 is SEHNR, CDR2 FQNEAQ (reference sequence). The CDR3 nucleotides read TGTGCCAGCAGCGTACAGGGGAGTGGCACCGGGGAGCTGTTTTTT. Protein product: CASSVQGSGTGELFF.

This clonotype occurred many times. The rearrangement links TRBV4-2 to TRBJ2-1; 8 nucleotides match TRBD2. Per germline, CDR1 LGHNA and CDR2 YNFKEQ. Germline trimming cut 1 base from V and 3 bases from J; bases unmatched to any gene: 5. The CDR3 is 16 residues long. The CDR3 DNA reads as TGTGCCAGCAGCCAAGTCGCCGGGACTAGCTACAATGAGCAGTTCTTC. Translating it yields CASSQVAGTSYNEQFF.

This clonotype was seen at least ten times. The chain has TRBV5-6 and TRBJ2-2, with D maybe TRBD1 (5 bases). The CDR3 consists of 14 residues. CDR1 and CDR2 (germline): SGHDT, YYEEEE. The ends were cut back, 2 bases at V and 1 base at J, with 6 bases in the middle. CDR3 sequence reads: CASSFDRNTGELFF. As DNA, the CDR3 is TGTGCCAGCAGCTTTGACAGGAACACCGGGGAGCTGTTTTTT.

The V call is TRBV4-3, the J call TRBJ2-7; TRBD2 is a possible D gene (5 bases). Trimming removed 0 bases at V and 2 bases at J, with 11 bases between. The germline gives CDR1 LGHNA, CDR2 YSLEER. The CDR3 sequence is 15 residues long. The CDR3 sequence: CASSQDWRPAYEQYF. The CDR3 nucleotides are TGCGCCAGCAGCCAAGATTGGAGGCCGGCCTACGAGCAGTACTTC.

The chain uses TRBV20-1 and TRBJ1-2; weak D call: TRBD1 (6 bases). V lost 0 bases to trimming and J lost 7 bases, with 15 bases between them. Germline-derived CDR1 and CDR2 are DFQATT and SNEGSKA (reference sequence). The CDR3 contains 14 residues. CDR3 sequence reads: CSARDYVQGGGYTF. CDR3 DNA sequence: TGCAGTGCTAGAGATTATGTACAGGGTGGTGGCTACACCTTC.

This clonotype has more than one count but fewer than ten. The chain carries TRBV9 and TRBJ2-5; D is perhaps TRBD1 or TRBD2 (5 bases each). The V and J ends lost 0 bases and 10 bases respectively, with 16 bases between them. The CDR3 spans 14 residues. CDR1 SGDLS and CDR2 YYNGEE come from the germline V gene. CDR3 coding DNA: TGTGCCAGCAGCGTAGCTACGACAGACGAGGGCCAGTACTTC. This translates into CASSVATTDEGQYF.

This clonotype showed up many times. This chain joins TRBV6-6 and TRBJ2-2; D call uncertain. The V end was cut by 0 bases, the J end by 4 bases, with 0 bases between. Germline CDR1 and CDR2: MNHNY and SVGAGI (reference sequence). The CDR3 totals 12 residues. The CDR3 nucleotides read TGTGCCAGCAGTTACTCCACCGGGGAGCTGTTTTTT. Translating it yields CASSYSTGELFF.

This rearrangement joins TRBV12-3 or TRBV12-4 to TRBJ2-1, with D unclear. The ends were cut back, 3 bases at V and 8 bases at J, with 17 bases in the middle. The CDR3 runs to 15 residues. The CDR3: CASSFSRRRVDEQFF. The DNA of the CDR3 is TGTGCCAGCAGTTTTAGTCGACGAAGGGTGGATGAGCAGTTCTTC.

Written as DNA, the CDR3 is TGCAGTGCCCAGGCAGGGGGCGGAACTCGTAGCAATCAGCCCCAGCATTTT. This encodes CSAQAGGGTRSNQPQHF. The chain employs TRBV20-1 and TRBJ1-5; TRBD1 agrees at 8 bases. In germline, CDR1 is DFQATT, CDR2 SNEGSKA (reference sequence). The length of the CDR3 is 17 residues. The ends lost 6 bases at V and 0 bases at J; junction bases unmatched: 13.